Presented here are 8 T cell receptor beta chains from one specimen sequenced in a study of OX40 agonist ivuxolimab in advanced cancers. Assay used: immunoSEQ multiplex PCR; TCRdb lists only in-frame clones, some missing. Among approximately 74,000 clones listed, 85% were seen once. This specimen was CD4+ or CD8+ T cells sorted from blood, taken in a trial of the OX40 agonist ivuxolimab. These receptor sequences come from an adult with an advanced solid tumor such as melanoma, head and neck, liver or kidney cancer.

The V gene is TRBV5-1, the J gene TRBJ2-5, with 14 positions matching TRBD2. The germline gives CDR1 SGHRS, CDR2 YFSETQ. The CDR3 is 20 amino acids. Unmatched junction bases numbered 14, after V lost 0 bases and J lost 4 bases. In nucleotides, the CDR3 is TGCGCCAGCAGCTTGGTCGGGGCCTTGGGGACTAGCGGGAGCAGAGAGACCCAGTACTTC. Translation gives CASSLVGALGTSGSRETQYF.

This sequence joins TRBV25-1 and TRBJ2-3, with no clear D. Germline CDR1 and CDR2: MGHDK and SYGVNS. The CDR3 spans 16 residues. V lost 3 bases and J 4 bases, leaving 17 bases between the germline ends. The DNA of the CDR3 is TGTGCCAGCAGTGACGAGAAAACAGCAAGGGCAGATACGCAGTATTTT. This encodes CASSDEKTARADTQYF. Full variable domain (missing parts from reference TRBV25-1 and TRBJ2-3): EADIYQTPRYLVIGTGKKITLECSQTMGHDKMYWYQQDPGMELHLIHYSYGVNSTEKGDLSSESTVSRIRTEHFPLTLESARPSHTSQYLCASSDEKTARADTQYFGPGTRLTVL.

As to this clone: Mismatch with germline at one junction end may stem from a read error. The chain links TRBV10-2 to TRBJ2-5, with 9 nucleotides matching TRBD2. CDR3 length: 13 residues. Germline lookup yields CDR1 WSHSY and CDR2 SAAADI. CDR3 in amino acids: CSSLLAGGETQYF. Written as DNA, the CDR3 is TGCTCCAGCTTACTAGCGGGTGGAGAGACCCAGTACTTC.

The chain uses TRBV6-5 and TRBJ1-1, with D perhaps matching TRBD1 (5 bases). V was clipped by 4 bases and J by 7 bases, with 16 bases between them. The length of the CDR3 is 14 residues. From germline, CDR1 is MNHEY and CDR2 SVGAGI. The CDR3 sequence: CASSSPRGEDEAFF. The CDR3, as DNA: TGTGCCAGCAGTTCCCCGAGAGGGGAAGATGAAGCTTTCTTT.

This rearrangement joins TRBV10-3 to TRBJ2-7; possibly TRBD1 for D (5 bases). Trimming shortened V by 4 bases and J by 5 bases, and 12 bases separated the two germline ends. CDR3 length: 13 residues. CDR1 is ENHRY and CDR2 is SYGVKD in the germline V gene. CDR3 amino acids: CAISARARDEQYF. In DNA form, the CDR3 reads TGTGCCATCAGTGCCAGGGCAAGGGACGAGCAGTACTTC.

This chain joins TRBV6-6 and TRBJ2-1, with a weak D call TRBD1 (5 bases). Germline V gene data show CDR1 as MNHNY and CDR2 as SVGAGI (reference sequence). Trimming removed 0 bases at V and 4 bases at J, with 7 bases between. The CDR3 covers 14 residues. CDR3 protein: CASSYSTVYNEQFF. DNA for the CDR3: TGTGCCAGCAGTTACTCGACAGTATACAATGAGCAGTTCTTC.

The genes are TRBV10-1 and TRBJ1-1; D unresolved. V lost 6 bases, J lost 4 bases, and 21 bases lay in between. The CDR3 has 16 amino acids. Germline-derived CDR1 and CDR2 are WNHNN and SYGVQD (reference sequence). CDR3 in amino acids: CASSVPARRTPTEAFF. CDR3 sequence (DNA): TGCGCCAGCAGCGTCCCGGCAAGACGCACCCCCACTGAAGCTTTCTTT.

The CDR3 sequence is CASGVDSNQPQHF. The CDR3 DNA reads TGTGCTAGTGGGGTAGACAGCAATCAGCCCCAGCATTTT. The chain recombines TRBV12-5 with TRBJ1-5; D not resolved. The germline CDR1 and CDR2 sequences are LGHNT and FRNRAP. Between the trimmed V and J ends, which lost 6 bases and 1 base, there was a span of 7 bases. This CDR3 region has 13 residues.